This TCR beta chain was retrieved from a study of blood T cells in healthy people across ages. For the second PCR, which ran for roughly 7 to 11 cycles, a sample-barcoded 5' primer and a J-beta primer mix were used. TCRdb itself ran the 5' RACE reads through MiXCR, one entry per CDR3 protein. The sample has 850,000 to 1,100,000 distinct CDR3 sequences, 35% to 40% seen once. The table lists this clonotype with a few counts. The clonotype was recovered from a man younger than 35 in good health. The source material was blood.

The CDR3 region has the DNA TGTGCCAGCAGCTTATCCTCGGGGGCTGGCAATCAGCCCCAGCATTTT. This encodes CASSLSSGAGNQPQHF. This chain uses TRBV7-9 with TRBJ1-5; maybe TRBD1 (6 bases). The germline V gene has CDR1 SEHNR and CDR2 FQNEAQ (reference sequence). The CDR3 sequence is 16 residues long. V lost 2 bases and J lost 2, with 13 bases in between.